This is a list of T cell receptor beta chains from one sample in a study of identical twins. From the 5' RACE reads, TCRdb called clonotypes with MiXCR, one entry per CDR3 protein. The sample has approximately 700,000 distinct CDR3 sequences, 18% seen once. This sample also appeared in a second study, on T cells expressing NK-cell markers.

Material: PBMCs. Receptors originate from a woman between 18 and 29 years old in good health. CDR3s include the opening cysteine and the closing phenylalanine or tryptophan. The order of the fields is CDR3 length, clone size, J gene, V gene, D gene, CDR3 protein, CDR3 DNA. The D gene is left open where the match is weak. Only some rows state a clone size, as once, few, many or a class for expanded clones.

len: 16; abundance: few; j_gene: TRBJ2-1; v_gene: TRBV24-1; d_gene: -; CDR3aa: CATSSRRGAGDNEQFF; CDR3nt: TGTGCCACCAGTTCGAGACGGGGAGCGGGTGACAATGAGCAGTTCTTC
len: 13; abundance: -; j_gene: TRBJ1-2; v_gene: TRBV6-1; d_gene: -; CDR3aa: CATHQYRVGGYTF; CDR3nt: TGTGCCACCCATCAGTACAGGGTTGGTGGCTACACCTTC
len: 16; abundance: few; j_gene: TRBJ1-1; v_gene: TRBV7-2; d_gene: TRBD1; CDR3aa: CASRGRAGGFYTEAFF; CDR3nt: TGTGCCAGCAGGGGGAGGGCAGGGGGATTTTACACTGAAGCTTTCTTT
len: 12; abundance: few; j_gene: TRBJ2-3; v_gene: TRBV2; d_gene: TRBD1; CDR3aa: CASSLRQGPQYF; CDR3nt: TGTGCCAGCAGCCTAAGACAGGGGCCGCAGTATTTT
len: 13; abundance: -; j_gene: TRBJ2-5; v_gene: TRBV10-3; d_gene: TRBD1; CDR3aa: CAISGTGEETQYF; CDR3nt: TGTGCCATCAGCGGGACAGGGGAAGAGACCCAGTACTTC
len: 14; abundance: few; j_gene: TRBJ1-3; v_gene: TRBV6-5; d_gene: TRBD1; CDR3aa: CASSWDREKNTIYF; CDR3nt: TGTGCCAGCAGTTGGGACAGGGAGAAGAACACCATATATTTT
len: 15; abundance: few; j_gene: TRBJ2-1; v_gene: TRBV7-9; d_gene: TRBD2; CDR3aa: CASKGLAGGRDEQFF; CDR3nt: TGTGCCAGCAAGGGACTAGCGGGGGGGCGAGATGAGCAGTTCTTC
len: 16; abundance: few; j_gene: TRBJ2-3; v_gene: TRBV15; d_gene: -; CDR3aa: CATSRSLAYSTDTQYF; CDR3nt: TGTGCCACCAGCAGATCTCTAGCCTATAGCACAGATACGCAGTATTTT
len: 17; abundance: few; j_gene: TRBJ2-1; v_gene: TRBV9; d_gene: -; CDR3aa: CASSVGVSKNSYNEQFF; CDR3nt: TGTGCCAGCAGCGTAGGTGTCTCCAAAAACTCCTACAATGAGCAGTTCTTC
len: 16; abundance: few; j_gene: TRBJ2-6; v_gene: TRBV7-9; d_gene: -; CDR3aa: CASSLVGGSGANVLTF; CDR3nt: TGTGCCAGCAGCTTAGTGGGGGGATCTGGGGCCAACGTCCTGACTTTC
len: 17; abundance: -; j_gene: TRBJ2-3; v_gene: TRBV9; d_gene: -; CDR3aa: CASSVDGRRASPDTQYF; CDR3nt: TGTGCCAGCAGCGTAGATGGTAGGAGAGCCTCTCCAGATACGCAGTATTTT
len: 17; abundance: -; j_gene: TRBJ2-1; v_gene: TRBV7-9; d_gene: TRBD2; CDR3aa: CASSFFSTLAGHNEQFF; CDR3nt: TGTGCCAGCAGCTTCTTCTCTACACTAGCGGGCCACAATGAGCAGTTCTTC
len: 14; abundance: few; j_gene: TRBJ1-5; v_gene: TRBV12-3/TRBV12-4; d_gene: -; CDR3aa: CASSLERINQPQHF; CDR3nt: TGTGCCAGCAGTTTGGAACGGATCAATCAGCCCCAGCATTTT
len: 15; abundance: -; j_gene: TRBJ2-2; v_gene: TRBV5-1; d_gene: -; CDR3aa: CASSLADQRVGELFF; CDR3nt: TGCGCCAGCAGCTTGGCCGATCAACGAGTCGGGGAGCTGTTTTTT
len: 15; abundance: -; j_gene: TRBJ2-7; v_gene: TRBV21-1; d_gene: -; CDR3aa: CASSKSRTTTYEQYF; CDR3nt: TGTGCCAGCAGCAAATCGAGGACTACAACCTACGAGCAGTACTTC
len: 14; abundance: -; j_gene: TRBJ2-7; v_gene: TRBV5-1; d_gene: TRBD1; CDR3aa: CASSYGTGDIGQYF; CDR3nt: TGCGCCAGCAGCTACGGGACAGGGGACATAGGGCAGTACTTC
len: 14; abundance: few; j_gene: TRBJ2-1; v_gene: TRBV5-5; d_gene: -; CDR3aa: CASARDSSYNEQFF; CDR3nt: TGTGCCAGCGCTAGGGATAGCTCCTACAATGAGCAGTTCTTC
len: 16; abundance: -; j_gene: TRBJ2-2; v_gene: TRBV6-5; d_gene: TRBD2; CDR3aa: CASSYSRREGAGELFF; CDR3nt: TGTGCCAGCAGTTACTCACGGAGGGAGGGAGCGGGGGAGCTGTTTTTT
len: 15; abundance: -; j_gene: TRBJ2-1; v_gene: TRBV12-3/TRBV12-4; d_gene: -; CDR3aa: CASSLAGTESGEQFF; CDR3nt: TGTGCCAGCAGTTTAGCCGGGACCGAGAGCGGTGAGCAGTTCTTC
len: 17; abundance: -; j_gene: TRBJ2-7; v_gene: TRBV27; d_gene: TRBD2; CDR3aa: CASSFIGGTSGPYEQYF; CDR3nt: TGTGCCAGCAGTTTCATAGGCGGGACTAGCGGGCCCTACGAGCAGTACTTC
len: 17; abundance: -; j_gene: TRBJ1-4; v_gene: TRBV21-1; d_gene: -; CDR3aa: CASSEQKETVINEKLFF; CDR3nt: TGTGCCAGCAGCGAACAAAAAGAGACGGTGATTAATGAAAAACTGTTTTTT
len: 16; abundance: -; j_gene: TRBJ2-2; v_gene: TRBV10-1; d_gene: -; CDR3aa: CASSESNPANTGELFF; CDR3nt: TGCGCCAGCAGTGAGTCGAATCCAGCGAACACCGGGGAGCTGTTTTTT
len: 15; abundance: few; j_gene: TRBJ2-7; v_gene: TRBV5-1; d_gene: -; CDR3aa: CASSLDGTYSYEQYF; CDR3nt: TGCGCCAGCAGCTTGGACGGGACATACTCCTACGAGCAGTACTTC
len: 15; abundance: -; j_gene: TRBJ1-5; v_gene: TRBV5-6; d_gene: TRBD1; CDR3aa: CASSSDRVGNQPQHF; CDR3nt: TGTGCCAGCAGTTCCGACAGGGTTGGCAATCAGCCCCAGCATTTT
len: 13; abundance: -; j_gene: TRBJ2-7; v_gene: TRBV27; d_gene: TRBD1; CDR3aa: CASKRGQTYEQYF; CDR3nt: TGTGCCAGCAAAAGGGGACAGACCTACGAGCAGTACTTC
len: 12; abundance: few; j_gene: TRBJ2-3; v_gene: TRBV19; d_gene: -; CDR3aa: CASSMGSDTQYF; CDR3nt: TGTGCCAGTAGTATGGGGTCAGATACGCAGTATTTT
len: 15; abundance: -; j_gene: TRBJ2-2; v_gene: TRBV6-5; d_gene: TRBD2; CDR3aa: CASSFKRGESGELFF; CDR3nt: TGTGCCAGCAGTTTTAAGCGGGGGGAGTCCGGGGAGCTGTTTTTT
len: 14; abundance: few; j_gene: TRBJ2-3; v_gene: TRBV10-2; d_gene: -; CDR3aa: CASIEGWSTDTQYF; CDR3nt: TGCGCCAGCATAGAGGGGTGGAGCACAGATACGCAGTATTTT
len: 14; abundance: few; j_gene: TRBJ1-1; v_gene: TRBV6-5; d_gene: -; CDR3aa: CASSYAGLIQQSFF; CDR3nt: TGTGCCAGCAGTTACGCGGGGCTTATTCAACAATCTTTCTTT
len: 15; abundance: few; j_gene: TRBJ2-7; v_gene: TRBV5-5; d_gene: -; CDR3aa: CASSSRTEETYEQYF; CDR3nt: TGTGCCAGCAGCTCCCGGACAGAAGAGACCTACGAGCAGTACTTC
len: 17; abundance: -; j_gene: TRBJ2-2; v_gene: TRBV4-3; d_gene: TRBD2; CDR3aa: CASSQDELAGGDGELFF; CDR3nt: TGCGCCAGCAGCCAAGATGAACTAGCGGGAGGGGACGGGGAGCTGTTTTTT
len: 13; abundance: few; j_gene: TRBJ2-5; v_gene: TRBV12-3/TRBV12-4; d_gene: -; CDR3aa: CASRFWLQETQYF; CDR3nt: TGTGCCAGCAGGTTCTGGCTTCAAGAGACCCAGTACTTC
len: 14; abundance: -; j_gene: TRBJ1-3; v_gene: TRBV5-1; d_gene: -; CDR3aa: CASSSTSSGNTIYF; CDR3nt: TGCGCCAGCAGTTCAACCAGCTCTGGAAACACCATATATTTT
len: 15; abundance: -; j_gene: TRBJ2-5; v_gene: TRBV6-2/TRBV6-3; d_gene: -; CDR3aa: CASSYAKSPGETQYF; CDR3nt: TGTGCCAGCAGTTACGCTAAGTCCCCCGGGGAGACCCAGTACTTC
len: 13; abundance: few; j_gene: TRBJ2-3; v_gene: TRBV18; d_gene: -; CDR3aa: CASSLTRGNTQYF; CDR3nt: TGTGCCAGCTCACTAACCAGGGGAAATACGCAGTATTTT
len: 11; abundance: -; j_gene: TRBJ1-2; v_gene: TRBV20-1; d_gene: -; CDR3aa: CSASAGYGYTF; CDR3nt: TGCAGTGCCTCCGCCGGGTATGGCTACACCTTC
len: 15; abundance: -; j_gene: TRBJ1-1; v_gene: TRBV5-1; d_gene: TRBD1; CDR3aa: CASADYRGSNTEAFF; CDR3nt: TGCGCCAGCGCGGATTACAGGGGATCGAACACTGAAGCTTTCTTT